This TCR beta chain came from a study of glioma-infiltrating T cells after dendritic cell vaccination. In the study overall: Dendritic cells derived from monocytes and pulsed with autologous tumor lysate formed the vaccine.

The CDR3 runs 14 residues. Germline assignment: CDR1 MNHEY and CDR2 SVGAGI. The trim removed 5 bases at V and 3 bases at J, leaving 4 bases unmatched. The primer mix had 60 V beta and 13 J beta primers. Assay: immunoSEQ multiplex PCR; the TCRdb copy retains only in-frame clones and omits some. The table records tens of thousands of clones, about 89% of them present only once. Documented time point: after dendritic cell vaccination, including at tumor progression/relapse. This TCR was recovered from a human donor with glioblastoma. Sequenced material: blood, taken after dendritic cell vaccination. The chain joins TRBV6-5 to TRBJ1-2; TRBD1 matches 9 bases. The CDR3 region has the DNA TGTGCCAGCAGTACCAGGACAGGGGACTATGGCTACACCTTC. The encoded protein is CASSTRTGDYGYTF.